These 20 T cell receptor beta chains were all obtained from the same sample, sequenced in a study of radiation and T cells in renal cell carcinoma. Time point: baseline pretreatment blood. Described treatment: 15 Gy SBRT to primary tumor, nephrectomy 4 weeks later. This table comes from immunoSEQ multiplex PCR, and its TCRdb copy is limited to in-frame clones, with some not included. The table has around 140,000 clones, about 85% seen once. This sample comprised blood, obtained from a patient whose treatment included radiotherapy and nephrectomy. Receptors originate from a woman in her seventies with renal cell carcinoma.

The rearrangement joins TRBV6-1 to TRBJ1-2, with D hard to call. Germline CDR1 and CDR2: MNHNS and SASEGT. Trimming took 5 bases from V and 2 from J, leaving 9 bases between them. The CDR3 sequence is 13 residues long. As DNA, the CDR3 is TGTGCCAGCAGTATCCGCGAAAACTATGGCTACACCTTC. Translated, it gives CASSIRENYGYTF.

The chain links TRBV6-5 to TRBJ2-3, with D possibly matching TRBD1 (5 bases). Germline assignment: CDR1 MNHEY and CDR2 SVGAGI. V was pared by 6 bases and J by 4 bases, with 17 bases between. The length of the CDR3 is 15 residues. CDR3 region: CASRTGHDLADTQYF. The CDR3 coding sequence is TGTGCCAGCAGGACTGGACACGATTTAGCAGATACGCAGTATTTT.

The gene calls are TRBV4-3 and TRBJ2-1, with D uncertain. The V end was cut by 4 bases, the J end by 0 bases, with 7 bases between. The length of the CDR3 is 14 residues. Looked up from germline, CDR1 is LGHNA and CDR2 is YSLEER. CDR3: CASSPESSYNEQFF. As DNA, the CDR3 is TGCGCCAGCAGCCCCGAGAGCTCCTACAATGAGCAGTTCTTC.

This clone was observed once. The chain employs TRBV7-9 and TRBJ2-4; 10 positions match TRBD1. V lost 8 bases to trimming and J lost 4 bases; unmatched junction nucleotides: 8. Germline loops: CDR1 SEHNR, CDR2 FQNEAQ (reference sequence). This CDR3 is built from 15 residues. The CDR3 DNA reads as TGTGCCAGCTCCCCCCCGGGACAGGGGAAAAACATTCAGTACTTC. Encoded protein: CASSPPGQGKNIQYF.

The J gene is TRBJ1-3, the V gene TRBV5-6, with unresolved D. Between the trimmed V and J ends, which lost 0 bases and 0 bases, there was a span of 10 bases. CDR3 size: 16 residues. Looked up from germline, CDR1 is SGHDT and CDR2 is YYEEEE. CDR3 loop: CASSLDSLASGNTIYF. CDR3 sequence (DNA): TGTGCCAGCAGCTTGGACAGTCTTGCCTCTGGAAACACCATATATTTT.

The V call is TRBV5-1, the J call TRBJ2-1; no definite D call. CDR1 and CDR2 (germline): SGHRS, YFSETQ. Trimming stripped 0 bases from V and 0 bases from J, with 13 bases between. The CDR3 spans 17 residues. Here the CDR3 DNA reads TGCGCCAGCAGCTTGGCGTGGCAGTTGAGCTCCTACAATGAGCAGTTCTTC. Its translation: CASSLAWQLSSYNEQFF.

The V gene is TRBV19, the J gene TRBJ2-6; D not certain. Germline V gene lookup returns CDR1 LNHDA and CDR2 SQIVND (reference sequence). Trimming left V 7 bases short and J 4 bases short, with 8 bases between. This CDR3 comprises 13 residues. The CDR3 protein is CASTPGGANVLTF. The CDR3 bases are TGTGCCAGTACCCCCGGAGGGGCCAACGTCCTGACTTTC.

Only a few counts were recorded for this clone. This chain links TRBV11-1 with TRBJ1-2; 7 bases are shared with TRBD1. V lost 3 bases and J lost 6; bases outside the gene matches: 7. CDR3 length: 14 residues. Germline-derived CDR1 and CDR2 are SGHAT and FQDESV (reference sequence). This chain's CDR3 is CASSFKGARNGYTF. As DNA, the CDR3 is TGTGCCAGCAGCTTTAAGGGGGCGCGGAATGGCTACACCTTC.

In DNA, the CDR3 is TGTGCCACCAGCAGAGATAGGACGATGGGCACTGAAGCTTTCTTT. This translates into CATSRDRTMGTEAFF. The chain employs TRBV15 and TRBJ1-1; D gene unclear. Trimming took off 0 bases at V and 4 bases at J, with 12 bases between the two ends. The length of the CDR3 is 15 residues. The germline gives CDR1 LNHNV, CDR2 YYDKDF (reference sequence).

The gene calls are TRBV9 and TRBJ2-5; D unresolved. This CDR3 spans 15 amino acids. CDR1 and CDR2 (germline): SGDLS, YYNGEE. Trimming shortened V by 3 bases and J by 4 bases, and 16 bases separated the two germline ends. The CDR3, as DNA: TGTGCCAGCAGCGCCCCCGTTGTAGGCGGAGAGACCCAGTACTTC. Translation: CASSAPVVGGETQYF.

V and J are TRBV7-2 and TRBJ1-5; TRBD1 might be the D (6 bases). V lost 1 base to trimming and J lost 3 bases, with 10 bases between them. Germline V gene sequence: CDR1 SGHTA, CDR2 FQGNSA. The CDR3 sequence is 15 residues long. The CDR3 reads CASSLDAGVNQPQHF. Here the CDR3 DNA reads TGTGCCAGCAGCTTAGATGCAGGGGTCAATCAGCCCCAGCATTTT.

Concerning this clone itself: Its ends do not fully match the called genes, so a read error is possible. The rearrangement joins TRBV19 to TRBJ1-4; tentatively, D is TRBD1 (6 bases). The CDR3 extends over 12 amino acids. Germline CDR1 LNHDA, CDR2 SQIVND (reference sequence). CDR3 nucleotide sequence: TGTGCCAGTACCCAGGGGCCCGGGACTGCTCTTTTT. Translated, it gives CASTQGPGTALF.

The chain uses TRBV9 and TRBJ2-2; D gene unclear. Germline CDR1 reads SGDLS; CDR2 reads YYNGEE. The CDR3 loop spans 15 amino acids. With 0 bases removed from V and 6 bases from J, the gap between germline ends came to 12 bases. Here the CDR3 DNA reads TGTGCCAGCAGCGTAGCAGCCGCGGTTCCCGGGGAGCTGTTTTTT. Translating it yields CASSVAAAVPGELFF.

The chain joins TRBV6-1 to TRBJ1-4, with D possibly matching TRBD1 (5 bases). Germline CDR1 is MNHNS and CDR2 is SASEGT. CDR3 length: 14 amino acids. Deletions cut 7 bases from V and 0 bases from J, with 9 bases between. The CDR3 sequence: CASTQGPTNEKLFF. In nucleotides, the CDR3 is TGTGCCAGCACCCAGGGCCCAACTAATGAAAAACTGTTTTTT.

The gene calls are TRBV15 and TRBJ2-3; perhaps TRBD2 as D (5 bases). The germline gives CDR1 LNHNV, CDR2 YYDKDF (reference sequence). The CDR3 is 14 residues long. With 6 bases removed from V and 0 bases from J, the gap between germline ends came to 10 bases. The CDR3 coding sequence is TGTGCCACCAGTTACAGAGGGAGCACAGATACGCAGTATTTT. This codes for CATSYRGSTDTQYF. Supplemented by reference TRBV15 and TRBJ2-3, the full variable domain reads DAMVIQNPRYQVTQFGKPVTLSCSQTLNHNVMYWYQQKSSQAPKLLFHYYDKDFNNEADTPDNFQSRRPNTSFCFLDIRSPGLGDTAMYLCATSYRGSTDTQYFGPGTRLTVL.

The chain couples TRBV7-2 to TRBJ1-1; perhaps TRBD1 as D (6 bases). The CDR3 loop spans 14 amino acids. With 5 bases removed from V and 11 bases from J, the gap between germline ends came to 21 bases. Germline V gene data show CDR1 as SGHTA and CDR2 as FQGNSA. DNA for the CDR3: TGTGCCAGCAGCCCCAACGGCCCCGGACAGCGGGCTTTCTTT. As protein: CASSPNGPGQRAFF. The whole variable domain, remainder taken from reference TRBV7-2 and TRBJ1-1, is GAGVSQSPSNKVTEKGKDVELRCDPISGHTALYWYRQSLGQGLEFLIYFQGNSAPDKSGLPSDRFSAERTGGSVSTLTIQRTQQEDSAVYLCASSPNGPGQRAFFGQGTRLTVV.

This clone showed up just once. The chain employs TRBV2 and TRBJ1-2; D is possibly TRBD1 (5 bases). Germline assignment: CDR1 SNHLY and CDR2 FYNNEI. V shed 4 bases and J shed 7 bases, with 13 bases lying between them. The CDR3 runs 13 residues. CDR3 in amino acids: CASSGLRAGGYTF. The CDR3 DNA sequence: TGTGCCAGCAGTGGCCTCAGGGCTGGTGGCTACACCTTC.

The chain links TRBV7-2 to TRBJ1-1; D may be TRBD1 (5 bases). Trimming took 3 bases from V and 4 from J, leaving 9 bases between them. Looked up from germline, CDR1 is SGHTA and CDR2 is FQGNSA. The CDR3 is 13 residues long. CDR3 nucleotide sequence: TGTGCCAGCAGCTTGGGGACTAGCACTGAAGCTTTCTTT. Encoded protein: CASSLGTSTEAFF. Looking up the rest from reference TRBV7-2 and TRBJ1-1 gives the full variable domain: GAGVSQSPSNKVTEKGKDVELRCDPISGHTALYWYRQSLGQGLEFLIYFQGNSAPDKSGLPSDRFSAERTGGSVSTLTIQRTQQEDSAVYLCASSLGTSTEAFFGQGTRLTVV.

V gene TRBV6-5 combines with J gene TRBJ2-5; D is uncertain. CDR1 is MNHEY, CDR2 SVGAGI, per germline. With 10 bases removed from V and 1 base from J, the gap between germline ends came to 10 bases. The length of the CDR3 is 12 residues. The CDR3 coding sequence is TGTGCCACCCGACTTCCCCAAGAGACCCAGTACTTC. Its translation: CATRLPQETQYF.

The chain is built from TRBV7-9 and TRBJ1-5, with TRBD1 identical over 11 bases. The CDR3 runs to 16 residues. V was clipped by 5 bases and J by 4 bases; unmatched bases: 7. Germline CDR1 SEHNR, CDR2 FQNEAQ (reference sequence). CDR3 DNA: TGTGCCAGCAGCCAGACTGGACAGGGGGCGAATCAGCCCCAGCATTTT. Protein: CASSQTGQGANQPQHF.